This T cell receptor (beta chain) was recorded in a study of T cell repertoires in cytomegalovirus infection. Points from the study as a whole: The ex vivo response was dominated by HLA-C-restricted CMV-specific TCR beta clonotypes. The study identified carriers of CMV plus the relevant HLA from cumulative public TCR beta family frequency.

MiXCR, applied by TCRdb to the reads, yields one record per CDR3 protein. The data show some 250,000 distinct CDR3 sequences, 8% to 9.5% seen once. As concerns this clonotype: Its specificity is unknown.

The CDR3 is 15 amino acids. Germline V CDR1 and CDR2: SGHRS, YFSETQ. J gave up 1 base and V 4 bases, and 6 bases lay outside the gene matches. Material for sequencing was PBMCs. This clonotype was sampled from a human donor in good health (CMV status not recorded). Some clones in this sample may be carry-over from other donors' samples. The chain joins TRBV5-1 to TRBJ2-3; TRBD1 matches 7 bases. CDR3 in DNA: TGCGCCAGCAGCGTACAGGGGACCCGCACAGATACGCAGTATTTT. This gives the protein CASSVQGTRTDTQYF. The whole variable domain, filled in from reference TRBV5-1 and TRBJ2-3, reads KAGVTQTPRYLIKTRGQQVTLSCSPISGHRSVSWYQQTPGQGLQFLFEYFSETQRNKGNFPGRFSGRQFSNSRSEMNVSTLELGDSALYLCASSVQGTRTDTQYFGPGTRLTVL.